This record looks at one T cell receptor (beta chain) sequence and its context. Its target is unknown. Germline CDR1 reads MDHEN; CDR2 reads SYDVKM. The V end was cut by 3 bases, the J end by 4 bases, with 13 bases between. The length of the CDR3 is 15 residues. The data stem from a study of T cell responses to AZD1222 COVID-19 vaccine. The study's findings and limits: Sampled repertoires all dated from after the peak T cell response. White British people made up most donors, females outnumbered males, and clonal diversity was possibly underestimated.

Sequencing used immunoSEQ multiplex PCR; TCRdb keeps in-frame clones, though not all of them. The table records 110,000 to 150,000 clones, about 87% of them present only once. This clonotype was sampled from an adult in good health. The sequences come from peripheral blood, collected on day 0 of AZD1222 vaccination. V and J are TRBV28 and TRBJ2-1; D uncertain. The DNA for the CDR3 is TGTGCCAGCAGTTTTAGTATGGGTCTGTACAATGAGCAGTTCTTC. Translated, it gives CASSFSMGLYNEQFF.